A selection of T cell receptor beta chains follows, all from one sample in a study of radiotherapy plus CTLA-4 blockade in lung cancer. This table comes from immunoSEQ multiplex PCR, and its TCRdb copy is limited to in-frame clones, with some not included. The sample gives tens of thousands of clones, 70% to 80% of which show up once; 7.7% is in the top ten. The source was peripheral blood, collected from a patient treated with radiotherapy plus ipilimumab. These receptors were collected from a human donor with non-small cell lung cancer who had stable disease on radiotherapy plus ipilimumab. CDR3s include the opening cysteine and the closing phenylalanine or tryptophan. Each record gives: clone size, V gene, D gene, J gene, CDR3 protein, CDR3 DNA. The D gene is left open where the match is weak. Clone size, where shown, is once, few, many, or a class for clones that have expanded.

clone_size: NA
v_call: TRBV6-6
d_call: TRBD1
j_call: TRBJ1-1
cdr3_aa: CASSPGTGGTEAFF
cdr3_nt: TGTGCCAGCAGTCCTGGGACAGGAGGCACTGAAGCTTTCTTT

clone_size: NA
v_call: TRBV4-1
d_call: NA
j_call: TRBJ1-2
cdr3_aa: CASSQGGRGYTF
cdr3_nt: TGCGCCAGCAGCCAAGGGGGCCGGGGCTACACCTTC

clone_size: NA
v_call: TRBV4-2
d_call: NA
j_call: TRBJ1-5
cdr3_aa: CASSQDVGDSNQPQHF
cdr3_nt: TGTGCCAGCAGCCAAGATGTGGGGGATAGCAATCAGCCCCAGCATTTT

clone_size: NA
v_call: TRBV5-1
d_call: NA
j_call: TRBJ1-1
cdr3_aa: CASSVELPENTEAFF
cdr3_nt: TGCGCCAGCAGCGTGGAACTGCCCGAGAACACTGAAGCTTTCTTT

clone_size: NA
v_call: TRBV7-9
d_call: NA
j_call: TRBJ1-6
cdr3_aa: CASSSGTRNSPLHF
cdr3_nt: TGTGCCAGCAGTTCCGGGACGCGAAATTCACCCCTCCACTTT

clone_size: NA
v_call: TRBV7-6
d_call: NA
j_call: TRBJ2-5
cdr3_aa: CASSLRTVETQYF
cdr3_nt: TGTGCCAGCAGCTTGCGGACAGTGGAGACCCAGTACTTC

clone_size: once
v_call: TRBV6-5
d_call: NA
j_call: TRBJ1-2
cdr3_aa: CASSYSRVLDGYTF
cdr3_nt: TGTGCCAGCAGTTACTCCAGGGTATTAGATGGCTACACCTTC

clone_size: few
v_call: TRBV14
d_call: NA
j_call: TRBJ2-1
cdr3_aa: CASSQVGKRGGSYNEQFF
cdr3_nt: TGTGCCAGCAGCCAAGTAGGGAAAAGAGGGGGCTCCTACAATGAGCAGTTCTTC

clone_size: NA
v_call: TRBV19
d_call: NA
j_call: TRBJ1-6
cdr3_aa: CATTERGGPPNSPLHF
cdr3_nt: TGTGCCACCACGGAGAGGGGGGGGCCCCCTAACTCACCCCTCCACTTT

clone_size: NA
v_call: TRBV5-1
d_call: NA
j_call: TRBJ2-5
cdr3_aa: CASSLAGWETQYF
cdr3_nt: TGCGCCAGCAGCTTGGCAGGTTGGGAGACCCAGTACTTC

clone_size: NA
v_call: TRBV5-1
d_call: NA
j_call: TRBJ2-1
cdr3_aa: CASSPRVDNEQFF
cdr3_nt: TGCGCCAGCAGCCCGAGGGTGGACAATGAGCAGTTCTTC

clone_size: NA
v_call: TRBV7-9
d_call: NA
j_call: TRBJ1-2
cdr3_aa: CASSFEWEEANYGYTF
cdr3_nt: TGTGCCAGCAGCTTCGAGTGGGAAGAGGCTAACTATGGCTACACCTTC

clone_size: NA
v_call: TRBV7-8
d_call: TRBD1
j_call: TRBJ1-6
cdr3_aa: CASSAGQGRDSPLHF
cdr3_nt: TGTGCCAGCAGCGCCGGACAGGGGAGGGATTCACCCCTCCACTTT

clone_size: once
v_call: TRBV19
d_call: NA
j_call: TRBJ1-1
cdr3_aa: CASSPRGGVTEAFF
cdr3_nt: TGTGCCAGCAGTCCAAGGGGTGGCGTCACTGAAGCTTTCTTT

clone_size: NA
v_call: TRBV28
d_call: TRBD1
j_call: TRBJ1-2
cdr3_aa: CASTATGGNYGYTF
cdr3_nt: TGTGCCAGCACCGCGACAGGGGGCAACTATGGCTACACCTTC

clone_size: NA
v_call: TRBV10-3
d_call: NA
j_call: TRBJ1-1
cdr3_aa: CAISESPLGDPMNTEAFF
cdr3_nt: TGTGCCATCAGTGAGTCGCCTTTGGGGGACCCCATGAACACTGAAGCTTTCTTT

clone_size: NA
v_call: TRBV25-1
d_call: NA
j_call: TRBJ1-4
cdr3_aa: CASSDRGRATEKLFF
cdr3_nt: TGTGCCAGCAGTGACCGCGGGAGAGCTACTGAAAAACTGTTTTTT

clone_size: few
v_call: TRBV9
d_call: TRBD1
j_call: TRBJ1-6
cdr3_aa: CASSDDRGIISPLHF
cdr3_nt: TGTGCCAGCAGCGACGACAGGGGTATAATTTCACCCCTCCACTTT

clone_size: NA
v_call: TRBV30
d_call: NA
j_call: TRBJ1-2
cdr3_aa: CAWSVWGRRAGYTF
cdr3_nt: TGTGCCTGGAGTGTATGGGGACGGAGGGCTGGCTACACCTTC

clone_size: NA
v_call: TRBV5-1
d_call: NA
j_call: TRBJ1-3
cdr3_aa: CASSSVGSGNTIYF
cdr3_nt: TGCGCCAGCAGCTCCGTTGGGTCTGGAAATACCATATATTTT

clone_size: NA
v_call: TRBV19
d_call: NA
j_call: TRBJ1-5
cdr3_aa: CASSIQPSQPQHF
cdr3_nt: TGTGCCAGTAGTATTCAACCGAGTCAGCCCCAGCATTTT

clone_size: NA
v_call: TRBV29-1
d_call: TRBD1
j_call: TRBJ1-1
cdr3_aa: CSVYGQGSKEAFF
cdr3_nt: TGCAGCGTGTATGGACAGGGCTCCAAGGAAGCTTTCTTT

clone_size: NA
v_call: TRBV29-1
d_call: TRBD2
j_call: TRBJ2-1
cdr3_aa: CSVGRGGANEQFF
cdr3_nt: TGCAGCGTTGGGCGGGGGGGGGCCAATGAGCAGTTCTTC

clone_size: NA
v_call: TRBV7-6
d_call: TRBD1
j_call: TRBJ1-6
cdr3_aa: CASSTGQGTNSPLHF
cdr3_nt: TGTGCCAGCAGCACGGGACAGGGGACCAATTCACCCCTCCACTTT

clone_size: NA
v_call: TRBV7-7
d_call: TRBD2
j_call: TRBJ2-2
cdr3_aa: CASSFGGDTGELFF
cdr3_nt: TGTGCCAGCAGCTTTGGGGGGGACACCGGGGAGCTGTTTTTT

clone_size: NA
v_call: TRBV18
d_call: NA
j_call: TRBJ1-6
cdr3_aa: CASSPGEGNSPLHF
cdr3_nt: TGTGCCAGCTCACCAGGGGAAGGAAATTCACCCCTCCACTTT

clone_size: NA
v_call: TRBV11-1
d_call: NA
j_call: TRBJ2-3
cdr3_aa: CASKEGASTDTQYF
cdr3_nt: TGTGCCAGCAAGGAGGGGGCTAGCACAGATACGCAGTATTTT

clone_size: NA
v_call: TRBV19
d_call: TRBD2
j_call: TRBJ2-3
cdr3_aa: CASRGGLSSTDTQYF
cdr3_nt: TGTGCCAGTAGGGGGGGGTTGTCTAGCACAGATACGCAGTATTTT

clone_size: NA
v_call: TRBV20-1
d_call: NA
j_call: TRBJ1-2
cdr3_aa: CSASPNGGYTF
cdr3_nt: TGCAGTGCTAGTCCCAACGGTGGCTACACCTTC

clone_size: few
v_call: TRBV19
d_call: TRBD1
j_call: TRBJ1-4
cdr3_aa: CASRVGQATNEKLFF
cdr3_nt: TGTGCCAGTAGGGTTGGACAGGCAACTAATGAAAAACTGTTTTTT

clone_size: NA
v_call: TRBV5-1
d_call: NA
j_call: TRBJ1-1
cdr3_aa: CASSRKGEAFF
cdr3_nt: TGCGCCAGCAGCCGGAAGGGTGAAGCTTTCTTT

clone_size: NA
v_call: TRBV5-1
d_call: TRBD2
j_call: TRBJ2-5
cdr3_aa: CASSPMGGRETQYF
cdr3_nt: TGCGCCAGCAGCCCGATGGGAGGGAGAGAGACCCAGTACTTC

clone_size: NA
v_call: TRBV6-5
d_call: NA
j_call: TRBJ1-1
cdr3_aa: CASSYGRGAGEAFF
cdr3_nt: TGTGCCAGCAGTTACGGGCGGGGGGCCGGTGAAGCTTTCTTT

clone_size: NA
v_call: TRBV7-2
d_call: NA
j_call: TRBJ1-4
cdr3_aa: CASSSSGPTGNEKLFF
cdr3_nt: TGTGCCAGCAGCTCGTCCGGACCTACCGGGAATGAAAAACTGTTTTTT

clone_size: NA
v_call: TRBV9
d_call: NA
j_call: TRBJ2-5
cdr3_aa: CASSVEETQYF
cdr3_nt: TGTGCCAGCAGCGTAGAAGAGACCCAGTACTTC

clone_size: NA
v_call: TRBV4-1
d_call: NA
j_call: TRBJ2-2
cdr3_aa: CASSPGLVETGELFF
cdr3_nt: TGCGCCAGCAGCCCAGGGTTGGTTGAGACCGGGGAGCTGTTTTTT

clone_size: NA
v_call: TRBV19
d_call: NA
j_call: TRBJ1-1
cdr3_aa: CASSIARDYEAFF
cdr3_nt: TGTGCCAGTAGTATCGCTCGGGACTATGAAGCTTTCTTT

clone_size: NA
v_call: TRBV29-1
d_call: NA
j_call: TRBJ2-1
cdr3_aa: CSVVFNEQFF
cdr3_nt: TGCAGCGTTGTTTTCAATGAGCAGTTCTTC

clone_size: NA
v_call: TRBV4-3
d_call: NA
j_call: TRBJ1-2
cdr3_aa: CASSQGTAYGYTF
cdr3_nt: TGCGCCAGCAGCCAAGGGACAGCCTATGGCTACACCTTC

clone_size: NA
v_call: TRBV7-3
d_call: NA
j_call: TRBJ1-1
cdr3_aa: CASSLKVGTDTEAFF
cdr3_nt: TGTGCCAGCAGCCTAAAGGTAGGAACTGACACTGAAGCTTTCTTT

clone_size: NA
v_call: TRBV11-2
d_call: TRBD1
j_call: TRBJ1-1
cdr3_aa: CASRSGTGGTEAFF
cdr3_nt: TGTGCCAGCAGGAGTGGGACAGGGGGCACTGAAGCTTTCTTT

clone_size: few
v_call: TRBV10-3
d_call: NA
j_call: TRBJ1-3
cdr3_aa: CAIRTRQGSSSGNTIYF
cdr3_nt: TGTGCCATCCGAACGAGACAAGGATCATCCTCTGGAAACACCATATATTTT

clone_size: NA
v_call: TRBV19
d_call: NA
j_call: TRBJ1-2
cdr3_aa: CASQLRRLGGAMGYTF
cdr3_nt: TGTGCCAGTCAACTGCGAAGATTGGGGGGGGCGATGGGCTACACCTTC

clone_size: NA
v_call: TRBV6-6
d_call: TRBD1
j_call: TRBJ2-3
cdr3_aa: CASRVRDRGADTQYF
cdr3_nt: TGTGCCAGCAGGGTCCGGGACAGGGGAGCAGATACGCAGTATTTT

clone_size: NA
v_call: TRBV7-3
d_call: TRBD2
j_call: TRBJ2-3
cdr3_aa: CASSSRLAGGTDTQYF
cdr3_nt: TGTGCCAGCAGCTCTCGACTAGCGGGTGGCACAGATACGCAGTATTTT